These 27 T cell receptor beta chains originate from one sample sequenced in a study of CD8+CD57+ T cells in acquired aplastic anemia. TCR beta VDJ and CDR3 were profiled, and genomic DNA was the template. From the reads, TCRdb called clonotypes with MiXCR, one entry per CDR3 protein. The repertoire holds more than 250,000 distinct CDR3 sequences, with 45% to 70% as singletons. Material: sorted CD4+, CD8+, or CD8+CD57+ T cells (not recorded which) from PBMCs. Receptor source: a human donor with severe aplastic anemia or a healthy control (not recorded which).

The gene calls are TRBV7-8 and TRBJ2-7; D is perhaps TRBD1 (5 bases). Germline V gene lookup returns CDR1 SGHVS and CDR2 FQNEAQ. Trimming left V 5 bases short and J 9 bases short, with 14 bases between. The CDR3 runs to 12 residues. The DNA for the CDR3 is TGTGCCAGCAGCCTTGACAGTATAGTGCAGTACTTC. It codes for CASSLDSIVQYF.

This chain uses TRBV7-9 with TRBJ1-2, with 11 bases aligning to TRBD1. The CDR3 runs to 14 residues. The J segment lost 4 bases and the V segment lost 5 bases, leaving 3 bases of the junction unmatched. Germline-derived CDR1 and CDR2 are SEHNR and FQNEAQ (reference sequence). As DNA, the CDR3 is TGTGCCAGCAGCACCGGGACAGGGGGCTATGGCTACACCTTC. Its translation is CASSTGTGGYGYTF.

This clonotype was seen a few times. The rearrangement links TRBV7-2 to TRBJ2-5; 11 nucleotides align to TRBD1. V lost 3 bases to trimming and J lost 6 bases; unmatched junction nucleotides: 9. Germline V gives CDR1 SGHTA, CDR2 FQGNSA. The CDR3 runs 16 residues. The CDR3 reads CASSLDSGTGGKTQYF. CDR3 DNA: TGTGCCAGCAGCTTGGATTCCGGGACAGGGGGGAAGACCCAGTACTTC.

The chain employs TRBV25-1 and TRBJ1-4, with 9 bases fitting TRBD1. J was trimmed by 7 bases and V by 8 bases; bases with no gene match: 8. The CDR3 is made up of 14 amino acids. Germline CDR1 reads MGHDK; CDR2 reads SYGVNS. CDR3 residues: CASGTPTGGEKLFF. In DNA form, the CDR3 reads TGTGCCAGCGGCACGCCGACAGGGGGTGAAAAACTGTTTTTT.

This clonotype was recorded many times. This chain links TRBV10-2 with TRBJ2-7; D not certain. Per the germline V gene, CDR1 is WSHSY and CDR2 is SAAADI. CDR3 length: 10 residues. Trimming cost V 5 bases and J 2 bases, with 1 base left between them. The CDR3 sequence is CASSTYEQYF. CDR3 in DNA: TGCGCCAGCAGTACCTACGAGCAGTACTTC.

With regard to this clonotype: The DNA is left out, because the CDR3 cannot be placed on it with certainty; the CDR3 is given as TCRdb lists it. The chain uses TRBV12-3 or TRBV12-4 and TRBJ2-1; the D segment call TRBD1 is taken from the table without a DNA check. With termini counted, the CDR3 has 11 amino acids. This CDR3 reads CASSFGTGTFF.

This sequence joins TRBV20-1 and TRBJ2-7; D unclear. The ends were cut back, 5 bases at V and 7 bases at J, with 21 bases in the middle. The CDR3 consists of 14 residues. Germline lookup yields CDR1 DFQATT and CDR2 SNEGSKA (reference sequence). This CDR3 reads CSAPLSTCGPEQYF. Here the CDR3 DNA reads TGCAGTGCTCCGCTGTCGACCTGTGGACCAGAGCAGTACTTC.

This chain uses TRBV5-1 with TRBJ2-2; 7 nucleotides line up with TRBD1. V was pared by 5 bases and J by 0 bases, with 7 bases of the junction left unmatched. This CDR3 spans 16 amino acids. Germline V gene lookup returns CDR1 SGHRS and CDR2 YFSETQ. Here the CDR3 reads CASSPDREPNTGELFF. Written as DNA, the CDR3 is TGCGCCAGCAGTCCTGACAGGGAGCCGAACACCGGGGAGCTGTTTTTT.

The gene calls are TRBV6-1 and TRBJ2-7; no firm D call. CDR1 is MNHNS and CDR2 is SASEGT in the germline V gene. Trimming removed 1 base at V and 6 bases at J, with 10 bases between. The CDR3 has 13 residues. CDR3 amino acids: CASSEGGFGEQYF. The CDR3 DNA follows: TGTGCCAGCAGTGAAGGGGGTTTCGGCGAGCAGTACTTC.

The V gene is TRBV20-1, the J gene TRBJ2-2; 12 positions agree with TRBD1. CDR3 size: 18 residues. Unmatched junction bases numbered 14, after V lost 3 bases and J lost 6 bases. Per germline, CDR1 DFQATT and CDR2 SNEGSKA (reference sequence). The CDR3: CSASFYIGTGGKAGELFF. The CDR3 DNA reads as TGCAGTGCTAGTTTTTACATCGGGACAGGGGGCAAGGCCGGGGAGCTGTTTTTT.

As to this clonotype: Its ends do not fully match the called genes, so a read error is possible. The chain recombines TRBV5-1 with TRBJ1-1; a possible D gene is TRBD1 (6 bases). The CDR3 is made up of 14 amino acids. The germline V gene has CDR1 SGHRS and CDR2 YFSETQ. CDR3: CASSLQGHGAEAVF. In nucleotides, the CDR3 is TGCGCCAGCAGCTTACAGGGCCATGGCGCTGAAGCTGTCTTT.

This chain uses TRBV5-4 with TRBJ2-1, with D perhaps TRBD2 (5 bases). This CDR3 has 12 residues. Germline V gene data show CDR1 as SGHNT and CDR2 as YYREEE (reference sequence). The V end lost 2 bases, the J end lost 10 bases, and 10 bases lay between the germline ends. This chain's CDR3 is CASSFPTGEQFF. Here the CDR3 DNA reads TGTGCCAGCAGCTTCCCTACGGGGGAGCAGTTCTTC.

The chain joins TRBV9 to TRBJ2-3; D may be TRBD1 (6 bases). The CDR3 totals 14 residues. Germline V CDR1 and CDR2: SGDLS, YYNGEE. Trimming left V 2 bases short and J 5 bases short, with 12 bases between. The CDR3 protein is CASSVEEGQDTQYF. DNA of the CDR3: TGTGCCAGCAGCGTTGAAGAGGGACAAGATACGCAGTATTTT.

This rearrangement joins TRBV7-2 to TRBJ1-2; no clear D gene. Germline V gene sequence: CDR1 SGHTA, CDR2 FQGNSA. Trimming removed 1 base from V and 4 bases from J, with 7 bases in between. The CDR3 is 13 amino acids. CDR3 region: CASSLGWGYGYTF. For the CDR3, the DNA is TGTGCCAGCAGCTTAGGTTGGGGCTATGGCTACACCTTC.

This clonotype was recorded only once. The V gene is TRBV7-8, the J gene TRBJ2-7; unclear D gene. The germline gives CDR1 SGHVS, CDR2 FQNEAQ. Trimming cost V 2 bases and J 3 bases, with 17 bases left between them. CDR3 length: 16 residues. Here the CDR3 reads CASSLSSAGRYYEQYF. CDR3 sequence (DNA): TGTGCCAGCAGCTTAAGCTCCGCTGGCAGATACTACGAGCAGTACTTC. Full variable domain (outside the CDR3, taken from reference TRBV7-8 and TRBJ2-7): GAGVSQSPRYKVAKRGQDVALRCDPISGHVSLFWYQQALGQGPEFLTYFQNEAQLDKSGLPSDRFFAERPEGSVSTLKIQRTQQEDSAVYLCASSLSSAGRYYEQYFGPGTRLTVT.

The rearrangement links TRBV14 to TRBJ1-2, with unresolved D. Trimming stripped 0 bases from V and 8 bases from J, with 16 bases between. This CDR3 is 15 amino acids long. Germline CDR1 is SGHDN and CDR2 is FVKESK. CDR3 in DNA: TGTGCCAGCAGCCAAGAAGGTACAGCGCTTGGGGGCTACACCTTC. It specifies CASSQEGTALGGYTF. Full variable domain (rest looked up from reference TRBV14 and TRBJ1-2): EAGVTQFPSHSVIEKGQTVTLRCDPISGHDNLYWYRRVMGKEIKFLLHFVKESKQDESGMPNNRFLAERTGGTYSTLKVQPAELEDSGVYFCASSQEGTALGGYTFGSGTRLTVV.

Many counts were recorded for this clonotype. This sequence joins TRBV6-1 and TRBJ2-2; TRBD1 might be the D (8 bases). Trimming took off 7 bases at V and 6 bases at J, with 15 bases between the two ends. The CDR3 runs to 14 residues. Germline V CDR1 and CDR2: MNHNS, SASEGT. In DNA form, the CDR3 reads TGTGCCAGCACCCGGACAGGGAGGGCCGGGGAGCTGTTTTTT. Translating it yields CASTRTGRAGELFF.

This clonotype came up a few times. The V call is TRBV5-1, the J call TRBJ2-3, with 8 bases fitting TRBD2. Germline-derived CDR1 and CDR2 are SGHRS and YFSETQ. The CDR3 sequence is 16 residues long. The ends lost 0 bases at V and 1 base at J; junction bases unmatched: 4. The CDR3 DNA reads as TGCGCCAGCAGCTTGGGAGCGGGAGCGGGCACAGATACGCAGTATTTT. Amino acids: CASSLGAGAGTDTQYF.

This sequence joins TRBV7-8 and TRBJ2-2, with D perhaps matching TRBD1 (6 bases). Looked up from germline, CDR1 is SGHVS and CDR2 is FQNEAQ. The CDR3 spans 14 residues. V was pared by 2 bases and J by 8 bases, with 12 bases between. The CDR3 spells CASSLRTVQGELFF. CDR3 nucleotides: TGTGCCAGCAGCTTAAGGACAGTTCAGGGGGAGCTGTTTTTT. The full variable domain, its missing parts supplied by reference TRBV7-8 and TRBJ2-2, is GAGVSQSPRYKVAKRGQDVALRCDPISGHVSLFWYQQALGQGPEFLTYFQNEAQLDKSGLPSDRFFAERPEGSVSTLKIQRTQQEDSAVYLCASSLRTVQGELFFGEGSRLTVL.

This chain uses TRBV3-2 with TRBJ2-5. TRBV3-2 is an annotated pseudogene. The length of the CDR3 is 16 residues. This chain's CDR3 is CASSQDVSGAPETQYF. CDR3 DNA sequence: TGTGCCAGCAGCCAAGATGTATCGGGGGCACCAGAGACCCAGTACTTC.

This chain connects TRBV28 to TRBJ2-7; 7 bases align to TRBD2. V shed 5 bases and J 2 bases; nucleotides not matched to a gene: 15. The length of the CDR3 is 17 residues. Looked up from germline, CDR1 is MDHEN and CDR2 is SYDVKM. CDR3 sequence: CASSPPGLAVSPYEQYF. The CDR3 DNA sequence: TGTGCCAGCAGTCCACCAGGGCTAGCGGTTTCTCCCTACGAGCAGTACTTC.

This chain links TRBV12-3 or TRBV12-4 with TRBJ2-7; 7 bases align to TRBD1. The V and J ends lost 3 bases and 3 bases, in that order; junction bases with no gene match: 5. The CDR3 runs to 14 residues. The CDR3 loop is CASSFRGLSYEQYF. The CDR3 coding sequence is TGTGCCAGCAGTTTTAGGGGGCTGAGCTACGAGCAGTACTTC.

The chain links TRBV20-1 to TRBJ2-1, with D hard to call. The V gene's germline CDR1 is DFQATT and CDR2 SNEGSKA (reference sequence). The CDR3 length is 16 residues. The V gene lost 6 bases and the J gene lost 7 bases, with 25 bases spanning the gap. The CDR3 bases are TGCAGTGCCAGCAGCCTGGGGATCCCCGAACGGAATGAGCAGTTCTTC. Translated, it gives CSASSLGIPERNEQFF.

Notes on this clonotype: The junction departs from the called germline gene at one end, perhaps through a read error. Here the CDR3 reads CASSLRPGLGGDTRYF. CDR3 nucleotide sequence: TGTGCCAGCAGCTTAAGACCAGGACTAGGAGGCGATACGCGGTATTTT. This chain uses TRBV7-2 with TRBJ2-3; 7 bases match TRBD2. The CDR3 sequence is 16 residues long. CDR1 and CDR2 from the germline V gene are SGHTA and FQGNSA. Using reference TRBV7-2 and TRBJ2-3 for the parts outside the CDR3, the full variable domain is GAGVSQSPSNKVTEKGKDVELRCDPISGHTALYWYRQSLGQGLEFLIYFQGNSAPDKSGLPSDRFSAERTGGSVSTLTIQRTQQEDSAVYLCASSLRPGLGGDTRYFGPGTRLTVL.

The chain uses TRBV7-6 and TRBJ2-1; TRBD2 agrees at 8 bases. With V trimmed by 5 bases and J by 5 bases, 8 bases remained unmatched. Germline CDR1 and CDR2: SGHVS and FNYEAQ. The CDR3 loop spans 15 amino acids. The CDR3 bases are TGTGCCAGCAGCCCCCATAGCGGGGAGCACAATGAGCAGTTCTTC. It encodes CASSPHSGEHNEQFF.

As DNA, the CDR3 is TGTGCCAGCGGCCCCATACAGAACAATGAGCAGTTCTTC. It encodes CASGPIQNNEQFF. The chain combines TRBV6-6 with TRBJ2-1; no reliable D call. Trimming removed 8 bases from V and 5 bases from J, with 13 bases in between. CDR1 MNHNY and CDR2 SVGAGI come from the germline V gene (reference sequence). The CDR3 is 13 residues long.

The chain links TRBV20-1 to TRBJ1-1; D is uncertain. The V gene's germline CDR1 is DFQATT and CDR2 SNEGSKA (reference sequence). This CDR3 has 15 amino acids. Trimming shortened V by 3 bases and J by 1 base, and 15 bases separated the two germline ends. This CDR3 is CSASPLDLSNTEAFF. For the CDR3, the DNA is TGCAGTGCTAGCCCTCTAGACCTTTCGAACACTGAAGCTTTCTTT.